The clone carrying this TCR beta chain has a handful of counts. Its antigen is not known. The source of the sample is a study of Graves' ophthalmopathy and Graves' hyperthyroidism. The study, taken as a whole, reports: Using 13 signatures, a model distinguished ophthalmopathy from stable hyperthyroidism, reaching 87.88% sensitivity and 80% to 83% specificity.

Amplification of TCR beta CDR3 regions used RNA transcripts. HTBI primers were used in a first-round RT-PCR, which preceded a second-round multiplex PCR. TCRdb independently ran MiXCR on the multiplex PCR reads; one entry per CDR3 protein. In the table there are 150,000 to 200,000 distinct CDR3 sequences, around two fifths of which are singletons. Sequencing input: peripheral blood. The sequence derives from a man aged 25 to 40 with Graves' ophthalmopathy.

CDR3 protein: CASRPIRGLWNTEAFF. The CDR3, as DNA: TGTGCCAGCAGACCTATCAGGGGGCTGTGGAACACTGAAGCTTTCTTT. The V gene is TRBV6-1, the J gene TRBJ1-1; TRBD1 matches 8 bases. This CDR3 is built from 16 residues. Germline V lookup: CDR1 MNHNS, CDR2 SASEGT. J lost 1 base, V lost 6 bases, and 10 bases had no gene match.